This is a list of T cell receptor beta chains from one sample in a study of cytomegalovirus exposure and HLA in healthy donors. The table came from immunoSEQ multiplex PCR; TCRdb's copy has only in-frame clones and leaves some out. The sample shows around 130,000 clones, 70% of them seen only once. The sequenced sample consisted of PBMCs. Source of these receptors: a woman aged 30 to 39 in good health and CMV-seronegative. CDR3s include the opening cysteine and the closing phenylalanine or tryptophan. A D gene is named only where the DNA matches it firmly. Clone sizes are given selectively: once, few, many, or a class where the clone is expanded.

TRBJ2-5 once NA TRBV7-2 TGTGCCAGCAGCGAAGACAGCGATCAAGAGACCCAGTACTTC CASSEDSDQETQYF
TRBJ2-6 NA NA TRBV11-2 TGTGCCAGCAGCTTAGATCGGGGGTCTGGGGCCAACGTCCTGACTTTC CASSLDRGSGANVLTF
TRBJ1-5 once NA TRBV7-6 TGTGCCAGCAGCTTAGGCAGAAATCAGCCCCAGCATTTT CASSLGRNQPQHF
TRBJ2-5 NA TRBD2 TRBV27 TGTGCCAGCAGTCATCCAGCGGGGGGGGTAGAGACCCAGTACTTC CASSHPAGGVETQYF
TRBJ1-1 NA NA TRBV5-1 TGCGCCAGCAAGAATCACGGGAACACTGAAGCTTTCTTT CASKNHGNTEAFF
TRBJ1-1 medium-sized NA TRBV28 TGTGCCAGCAGTTTATTCTGGTGGCTGGATCAGGGGTCATTGGGGACTGAAGCTTTCTTT CASSLFWWLDQGSLGTEAFF
TRBJ2-2 NA TRBD2 TRBV5-1 TGCGCCAGCAGCTTGCCAGCGGGGGAAGCCGGGGAGCTGTTTTTT CASSLPAGEAGELFF
TRBJ2-7 NA TRBD2 TRBV5-4 TGCGCCAGCAGCTTGGTCAAATCGACCGGGACTAGCCTCTACGAGCAGTACTTC CASSLVKSTGTSLYEQYF
TRBJ2-5 NA NA TRBV5-1 TGCGCCAGCTCCCCCGGGAGCGGACAAGAGACCCAGTACTTC CASSPGSGQETQYF
TRBJ2-7 NA TRBD2 TRBV5-8 TGTGCCAGCAGCGCGGGGGGGGGCCGGGTAACCTACGAGCAGTACTTC CASSAGGGRVTYEQYF
TRBJ1-4 NA TRBD1 TRBV28 TGTGCCAGCAGCCCCCCGGGACAGGGTGGCGAAAAACTGTTTTTT CASSPPGQGGEKLFF
TRBJ1-2 NA NA TRBV7-2 TGTGCCAGCAGCTTAGACGGTGGCTACACCTTC CASSLDGGYTF
TRBJ1-1 NA NA TRBV28 TGTGCCAGCAATCCGATAAGGGGGACGGATGAAGCTTTCTTT CASNPIRGTDEAFF
TRBJ2-2 NA NA TRBV21-1 TGTGCCAGCAGCAAAGCGGGTGCCGGACTAGCGGGGGGCCCGAACACCGGGGAGCTGTTTTTT CASSKAGAGLAGGPNTGELFF
TRBJ2-1 NA TRBD2 TRBV5-1 TGCGCCAGCAGCTTGGTTGGTAGCGGGAGCTACAATGAGCAGTTCTTC CASSLVGSGSYNEQFF
TRBJ1-1 NA NA TRBV19 TGTGCCAGTAGTATTAGGGTGGGGAGCACTGAAGCTTTCTTT CASSIRVGSTEAFF
TRBJ2-5 NA TRBD1 TRBV7-2 TGTGCCAGCAGCTTGGATCAGGGGGCGCAGTGGGAGACCCAGTACTTC CASSLDQGAQWETQYF
TRBJ2-3 NA TRBD2 TRBV18 TGTGCCAGCTCACCACCGTTCGGAGTAGCGGGGGGGCAAGCAGATACGCAGTATTTT CASSPPFGVAGGQADTQYF
TRBJ2-6 NA NA TRBV19 TGTGCCAGTCCCAAACGACTGAGGGGGAGTGGGGCCAACGTCCTGACTTTC CASPKRLRGSGANVLTF
TRBJ1-1 once TRBD1 TRBV7-2 TGTGCCAGCAGCAGGGGACAGGGAAGGACTGAAGCTTTCTTT CASSRGQGRTEAFF
TRBJ1-3 NA NA TRBV9 TGTGCCAGCAGCGCGGCTGCGCGGGGGTCTGGAAACACCATATATTTT CASSAAARGSGNTIYF
TRBJ2-5 NA TRBD1 TRBV5-4 TGTGCCAGCAGCTCTAAGGGACAGAACCAAGAGACCCAGTACTTC CASSSKGQNQETQYF
TRBJ1-4 few TRBD1 TRBV9 TGTGCCAGCAGCGGGACAGGGTCGAGTGAAAAACTGTTTTTT CASSGTGSSEKLFF
TRBJ2-5 NA TRBD2 TRBV2 TGTGCCAGCAGTGACGGTAGCGGGGGGGCGAGAGAGACCCAGTACTTC CASSDGSGGARETQYF
TRBJ1-2 NA TRBD1 TRBV7-2 TGTGCCAGCAGCCTCCCGGGACAGGGGGCCTATGGCTACACCTTC CASSLPGQGAYGYTF
TRBJ2-2 NA TRBD2 TRBV10-3 TGTGCCCTGGGAGGGGCGGACACCGGGGAGCTGTTTTTT CALGGADTGELFF
TRBJ2-4 few NA TRBV28 TGTGCCAGCAACGTCAGGGGTTTTCAGTACTTC CASNVRGFQYF
TRBJ1-1 NA NA TRBV6-6 TGTGCCAGCAGTTCCAGATGGAACACTGAAGCTTTCTTT CASSSRWNTEAFF
TRBJ1-2 once TRBD1 TRBV6-5 TGTGCCAGCAACTCCCTGAGGACAGGGGGTTATGGCTACACCTTC CASNSLRTGGYGYTF
TRBJ1-6 NA NA TRBV5-1 TGCGCCAGCAGCTTGGTACCCAGGGGAAATTCTAATTCACCCCTCCACTTT CASSLVPRGNSNSPLHF
TRBJ2-1 once TRBD2 TRBV9 TGTGCCACCTCAAGGTGGGCTAGCGGGAACAATGAGCAGTTCTTC CATSRWASGNNEQFF
TRBJ1-2 NA NA TRBV6-5 TGTGCCAGCAGAGAGGGCGCGCGGCCTGGCTACACCTTC CASREGARPGYTF
TRBJ1-6 NA NA TRBV5-4 TGTGCCAGCAGCTTGATCAGCCAGGGCAATTCACCCCTCCACTTT CASSLISQGNSPLHF
TRBJ1-5 few NA TRBV28 TGTGCCAGCAGTTTCCCAGGGAGCAATCAGCCCCAGCATTTT CASSFPGSNQPQHF
TRBJ1-2 NA NA TRBV10-3 TGTGCCATCAGTGAAGGGGGGGCAGGCTATGGCTACACCTTC CAISEGGAGYGYTF
TRBJ1-5 NA TRBD1 TRBV28 TGTGCCAGCACCCGCCTCGGGACAGGGCTTCAGCCCCAGCATTTT CASTRLGTGLQPQHF
TRBJ1-1 NA TRBD1 TRBV7-9 TGTTCCAGCAGCTTATACGGACAGGGGGCCTCTGAAGCTTTCTTT CSSSLYGQGASEAFF
TRBJ2-3 NA TRBD2 TRBV6-6 TGTGCCAGCAGTTACGGGAGGGGCCTAGATACGCAGTATTTT CASSYGRGLDTQYF
TRBJ1-4 NA TRBD1 TRBV2 TGTGCCAGCAGTGATGCAGGGGGAAACGAAAAACTGTTTTTT CASSDAGGNEKLFF
TRBJ1-1 NA NA TRBV30 TGTGCCTGGAGTCCGCGACTCGTTTCAGGCCAAGGGGTTTCTGAAGCTTTCTTT CAWSPRLVSGQGVSEAFF
TRBJ2-3 NA TRBD2 TRBV6-4 TGTGCCAGCAGTGCTAGCGGGGGCACAGATACGCAGTATTTT CASSASGGTDTQYF
TRBJ2-3 NA TRBD1 TRBV28 TGTGCCAGCAGCTCGGCAGGGGGCTGGACAGATACGCAGTATTTT CASSSAGGWTDTQYF